The T cell receptor beta chain described here comes from a study of blood T cell repertoires in COVID-19. Overall study: From T cells, B-cell-depleted T cells, or PBMCs came the material, which was cDNA or gDNA.

Repertoires were generated with immunoSEQ multiplex PCR, while TCRdb's copy carries only in-frame clones and drops some. The table lists 55,000 to 70,000 clones, about 79% of them singletons. The count of this clone is one. Germline loops: CDR1 SGHKS, CDR2 YYEKEE (reference sequence). This CDR3 region has 14 residues. V trimming: 0 bases; J trimming: 4 bases; junction bases outside the gene matches: 3. The sample comprised peripheral blood. The V and J genes are TRBV5-5 and TRBJ1-2; 7 bases fit TRBD1. This sequence originates from a human donor in a cohort sampled during active COVID-19. The CDR3 reads CASSLVQGGYGYTF. The CDR3 coding sequence is TGTGCCAGCAGCTTGGTTCAGGGGGGCTATGGCTACACCTTC.